Presented here are 26 T cell receptor beta chains from one specimen sequenced in a study of T cells after yellow fever vaccination. In TCRdb, the 5' RACE reads were re-called with MiXCR into one record per CDR3 protein. The data hold about 300,000 distinct CDR3 sequences, with less than 9.5% observed a single time. The sample in question was CD4+ T cells sorted from PBMCs, obtained 5 days after the yellow fever booster vaccination. The receptors were gathered from a man aged 18-30 years who received the YFV17D yellow fever vaccine.

This clonotype was counted between two and nine times. V is TRBV30 and J is TRBJ2-7; 7 nucleotides match TRBD1. The germline V gene has CDR1 GTSNPN and CDR2 SVGIG (reference sequence). CDR3 size: 12 residues. After removal of 2 bases from V and 6 bases from J, the junction contained 4 bases not matched to a gene. The chain's CDR3 is CAWSRQGPEQYF. The CDR3 nucleotides are TGTGCCTGGAGTAGACAGGGCCCCGAGCAGTACTTC.

The gene calls are TRBV5-1 and TRBJ1-1; TRBD1 agrees at 7 bases. The V gene's germline CDR1 is SGHRS and CDR2 YFSETQ. The CDR3 covers 13 residues. With V trimmed by 8 bases and J by 3 bases, 7 bases remained unmatched. Here the CDR3 DNA reads TGCGCCAGTAGAGGACAGGACTACACTGAAGCTTTCTTT. The encoded protein is CASRGQDYTEAFF.

This clonotype has just a few counts. The chain links TRBV27 to TRBJ2-1; 13 bases map to TRBD2. Germline V gene sequence: CDR1 MNHEY, CDR2 SMNVEV (reference sequence). J lost 0 bases, V lost 8 bases, and 7 bases had no gene match. The CDR3 sequence is 17 residues long. The CDR3 sequence is CASSRLAGGFSYNEQFF. DNA for the CDR3: TGTGCCAGCTCCCGACTAGCGGGGGGATTCTCCTACAATGAGCAGTTCTTC.

This clonotype has only a few counts. The chain has TRBV4-2 and TRBJ2-3, with 8 positions matching TRBD2. In germline, CDR1 is LGHNA, CDR2 YNFKEQ. V lost 5 bases to trimming and J lost 0 bases; unmatched junction nucleotides: 4. The CDR3 is 15 residues long. The CDR3, as DNA: TGTGCCAGCAGCTCTGAGCGGGGGAGCACAGATACGCAGTATTTT. Protein: CASSSERGSTDTQYF.

The CDR3: CASSWAQGTDGAQHF. The CDR3 nucleotides are TGTGCCAGCAGCTGGGCTCAAGGGACAGACGGAGCCCAGCATTTT. This chain joins TRBV12-3 or TRBV12-4 and TRBJ1-5, with TRBD1 matching over 7 bases. This CDR3 spans 15 amino acids. J lost 11 bases, V lost 6 bases, and 16 bases had no gene match.

This clonotype was observed many times. Here the CDR3 DNA reads TGTGCCAGCAACAACAGGGACGAGACCCAGTACTTC. Residues: CASNNRDETQYF. The chain employs TRBV6-5 and TRBJ2-5, with a possible D match to TRBD1 (6 bases). This CDR3 contains 12 residues. V was cut by 7 bases and J by 5 bases, with 11 bases left in between. Per the germline V gene, CDR1 is MNHEY and CDR2 is SVGAGI.

This clonotype was seen ten or more times. CDR3 region: CASRSDRGPGQPQHF. In DNA, the CDR3 is TGTGCCAGCAGGTCGGACAGGGGGCCGGGGCAGCCCCAGCATTTT. This sequence joins TRBV5-5 and TRBJ1-5; TRBD1 matches at 11 bases. The CDR3 has 15 amino acids. Losses at the gene ends were 5 bases for V and 7 bases for J; bases not matched to a gene: 8. Germline V CDR1 and CDR2: SGHKS, YYEKEE (reference sequence).

The chain employs TRBV6-5 and TRBJ1-5; D uncertain. V gave up 6 bases and J gave up 2 bases, with 14 bases separating them. In germline, CDR1 is MNHEY, CDR2 SVGAGI. CDR3 length: 15 amino acids. The CDR3 sequence: CASSPQDGGNQPQHF. CDR3 DNA sequence: TGTGCCAGCAGCCCTCAGGACGGCGGCAATCAGCCCCAGCATTTT.

This clonotype turned up a few times. This chain links TRBV24-1 with TRBJ1-6; D gene uncertain. Trimming shortened V by 3 bases and J by 0 bases, and 14 bases separated the two germline ends. Germline loops: CDR1 KGHDR, CDR2 SFDVKD. CDR3 length: 18 residues. CDR3 sequence: CATSDKVGRSSYNSPLHF. The CDR3 DNA is TGTGCCACCAGTGATAAGGTAGGAAGAAGCTCCTATAATTCACCCCTCCACTTT.

In this sample, this clonotype turned up a few times. The chain recombines TRBV11-2 with TRBJ2-3, with D unclear. Deletions cut 3 bases from V and 6 bases from J, with 7 bases between. Looked up from germline, CDR1 is SGHAT and CDR2 is FQNNGV. The CDR3 is 12 amino acids. CDR3 residues: CASSFTRDTQYF. As DNA, the CDR3 is TGTGCCAGCAGCTTCACACGCGATACGCAGTATTTT.

This clonotype was counted between two and nine times. This sequence joins TRBV7-2 and TRBJ2-2; D remains unclear. Germline V lookup: CDR1 SGHTA, CDR2 FQGNSA. Trimming left V 3 bases short and J 1 base short, with 6 bases between. CDR3 length equals 14 residues. The chain's CDR3 is CASSFLMNTGELFF. For the CDR3, the DNA is TGTGCCAGCAGCTTCCTGATGAACACCGGGGAGCTGTTTTTT.

The CDR3 reads CASSPIPGQDHEQYF. CDR3 DNA: TGCGCCAGCAGTCCGATTCCGGGACAGGACCACGAGCAGTACTTC. V is TRBV5-1 and J is TRBJ2-7; 8 bases line up with TRBD1. From germline, CDR1 is SGHRS and CDR2 YFSETQ. The CDR3 covers 15 residues. Trimming removed 5 bases from V and 5 bases from J; junction bases left unmatched: 12.

This clonotype was seen only a few times. V usage is TRBV7-2 and J usage is TRBJ1-5, with TRBD1 matching over 8 bases. With V trimmed by 4 bases and J by 7 bases, 6 bases remained unmatched. Germline values: CDR1 SGHTA, CDR2 FQGNSA. The CDR3 is 14 amino acids. In nucleotides, the CDR3 is TGTGCCAGCAGCTCCGACAGGGGTGGCCAGCCCCAGCATTTT. Protein sequence: CASSSDRGGQPQHF.

V and J are TRBV6-5 and TRBJ1-1; maybe TRBD1 (6 bases). Germline loops: CDR1 MNHEY, CDR2 SVGAGI. V lost 3 bases, J lost 3 bases, and 11 bases lay in between. The length of the CDR3 is 14 residues. The DNA of the CDR3 is TGTGCCAGCAGTTATGGGGGGCTGGACACTGAAGCTTTCTTT. Encoded protein: CASSYGGLDTEAFF.

This clonotype showed up just a few times. The V gene is TRBV4-1, the J gene TRBJ2-5; 8 positions match TRBD1. This CDR3 has 19 amino acids. Germline CDR1 reads MGHRA; CDR2 reads YSYEKL. V was pared by 0 bases and J by 0 bases, with 12 bases of the junction left unmatched. CDR3: CASSQELSRTGLYQETQYF. CDR3 bases: TGCGCCAGCAGCCAAGAACTCTCGAGGACAGGGCTTTACCAAGAGACCCAGTACTTC.

This clonotype was seen repeatedly, ten times or more. The V call is TRBV5-4, the J call TRBJ2-7; D is uncertain. The CDR3 sequence is 14 residues long. Germline-derived CDR1 and CDR2 are SGHNT and YYREEE (reference sequence). Trimming left V 7 bases short and J 0 bases short, with 14 bases between. CDR3 coding DNA: TGTGCCAGCTCTACGGCGCCGTACTCCTACGAGCAGTACGTC. This translates into CASSTAPYSYEQYV.

The J gene is TRBJ2-5, the V gene TRBV19, with D possibly matching TRBD1 (6 bases). V gave up 1 base and J gave up 5 bases, with 11 bases separating them. Germline loops: CDR1 LNHDA, CDR2 SQIVND (reference sequence). The CDR3 consists of 14 residues. The CDR3 spells CASSIGGPGETQYF. Here the CDR3 DNA reads TGTGCCAGTAGTATAGGGGGGCCGGGGGAGACCCAGTACTTC. Drawing the rest from reference TRBV19 and TRBJ2-5, the complete variable domain is DGGITQSPKYLFRKEGQNVTLSCEQNLNHDAMYWYRQDPGQGLRLIYYSQIVNDFQKGDIAEGYSVSREKKESFPLTVTSAQKNPTAFYLCASSIGGPGETQYFGPGTRLLVL.

In this sample, this clonotype turned up a few times. The J gene is TRBJ1-1, the V gene TRBV12-3 or TRBV12-4; no definite D call. This CDR3 is 14 amino acids long. With 7 bases removed from V and 2 bases from J, the gap between germline ends came to 14 bases. The DNA of the CDR3 is TGTGCCAGCACCAGGACTGCGGGAAACACTGAAGCTTTCTTT. Protein product: CASTRTAGNTEAFF.

CDR3 loop: CASSLARSAPYGYTF. In DNA form, the CDR3 reads TGTGCCAGCAGCTTGGCGAGGTCGGCGCCCTATGGCTACACCTTC. This sequence joins TRBV5-6 and TRBJ1-2; D unclear. Germline loops: CDR1 SGHDT, CDR2 YYEEEE. This CDR3 comprises 15 residues. V was pared by 0 bases and J by 4 bases, with 13 bases between.

The rearrangement links TRBV7-9 to TRBJ2-4; 8 nucleotides agree with TRBD1. Germline CDR1 is SEHNR and CDR2 is FQNEAQ (reference sequence). CDR3 length: 15 amino acids. V lost 1 base, J lost 9 bases, and 8 bases stayed unmatched. CDR3 residues: CASSLGTGWETIQYF. The DNA for the CDR3 is TGTGCCAGCAGCTTAGGGACAGGGTGGGAAACCATTCAGTACTTC. The whole variable domain, filled in from reference TRBV7-9 and TRBJ2-4, reads DTGVSQNPRHKITKRGQNVTFRCDPISEHNRLYWYRQTLGQGPEFLTYFQNEAQLEKSRLLSDRFSAERPKGSFSTLEIQRTEQGDSAMYLCASSLGTGWETIQYFGAGTRLSVL.

This clonotype was detected a few times. V gene TRBV20-1 combines with J gene TRBJ1-5; TRBD1 is a possible D gene (6 bases). The CDR3 runs 14 residues. V dropped 4 bases and J dropped 2 bases, with 12 bases sitting between them. CDR1 and CDR2 (germline): DFQATT, SNEGSKA (reference sequence). This CDR3 is CSATKGGGNQPQHF. CDR3 bases: TGCAGTGCTACAAAGGGGGGAGGCAATCAGCCCCAGCATTTT.

The chain carries TRBV7-6 and TRBJ2-5; possible D gene TRBD1, 6 bases. The germline V and J ends were trimmed by 4 bases and 4 bases, with 13 bases remaining between them. The CDR3 is made up of 14 amino acids. The germline gives CDR1 SGHVS, CDR2 FNYEAQ. The CDR3 DNA sequence: TGTGCCAGCAGCTGGGACACGGCTGGAGAGACCCAGTACTTC. Translation gives CASSWDTAGETQYF.

The table lists this clonotype with a few counts. The gene calls are TRBV6-5 and TRBJ2-3; D may be TRBD1 (6 bases). CDR1 is MNHEY, CDR2 SVGAGI, per germline. With 5 bases removed from V and 6 bases from J, the gap between germline ends came to 18 bases. The CDR3 length is 15 residues. For the CDR3, the DNA is TGTGCCAGCAGTCGGATGGACAGCCGTGCGGATACGCAGTATTTT. Residues: CASSRMDSRADTQYF.

There are a few counts of this clonotype. CDR3 in amino acids: CASSSTDSNQPQHF. The CDR3 DNA follows: TGTGCCAGCAGTTCGACAGATAGCAATCAGCCCCAGCATTTT. The chain recombines TRBV6-6 with TRBJ1-5; maybe TRBD1 (5 bases). Trimming shortened V by 4 bases and J by 0 bases, and 7 bases separated the two germline ends. The CDR3 runs 14 residues. CDR1 and CDR2 (germline): MNHNY, SVGAGI (reference sequence).

The rearrangement joins TRBV7-2 to TRBJ2-4, with 15 nucleotides matching TRBD2. With V trimmed by 2 bases and J by 2 bases, 7 bases remained unmatched. The CDR3 sequence is 19 residues long. Germline CDR1 SGHTA, CDR2 FQGNSA. CDR3 sequence (DNA): TGTGCCAGCAGCTTAACCGGGACTAGCGGGGGGTTATCCAAAAACATTCAGTACTTC. Translating it yields CASSLTGTSGGLSKNIQYF.

This clonotype was picked up many times. This chain uses TRBV5-1 with TRBJ2-3, with D perhaps matching TRBD2 (7 bases). Trimming shortened V by 1 base and J by 3 bases, and 18 bases separated the two germline ends. Germline V gene data show CDR1 as SGHRS and CDR2 as YFSETQ. The CDR3 runs 17 residues. In nucleotides, the CDR3 is TGCGCCAGCAGCTTGTTGTTACGGGGGGCCCGGACAGATACGCAGTATTTT. Translation: CASSLLLRGARTDTQYF.